This T cell receptor (beta chain) came from a study of spatial heterogeneity in lung cancer. Overall study context: Sequencing of follow-up PBMC samples took place when they were available, at a median of about 2 years after resection. Alpha-chain detections were consistently fewer than beta-chain detections among the sequences.

At least ten counts were recorded for this clonotype. Germline lookup yields CDR1 SQVTM and CDR2 ANQGSEA. V was clipped by 4 bases and J by 6 bases, with 16 bases between them. The CDR3 spans 14 residues. Documented time point: blood at routine non-recurrence follow-up after resection. TCRdb analysed the 5' RACE reads with MiXCR anew, one entry per CDR3 protein. The sample contains some 30,000 distinct CDR3 sequences, about 10% of which appear only once. Sequenced material: PBMCs, taken at follow-up. The V and J genes are TRBV29-1 and TRBJ1-5; D is possibly TRBD1 (6 bases). The sequence came from a female donor with early-stage non-small cell lung cancer. The DNA of the CDR3 is TGCAGCGTTGCCATAGGGGGGGGCAGTCAGCCCCAGCATTTT. Amino acid sequence: CSVAIGGGSQPQHF.